A selection of T cell receptor beta chains follows, all from one sample in a study of blood T cell repertoires in COVID-19. Repertoires were generated with immunoSEQ multiplex PCR, while TCRdb's copy carries only in-frame clones and drops some. The table shows around 300,000 clones, with around 86% occurring only once. Sequenced input: PBMCs or T cells enriched from blood (not recorded which). The origin of the receptors is a woman aged 40-49 years who had recovered from COVID-19. Each CDR3 is given with its conserved first and last residue. A D gene is named only where the DNA matches it firmly. Size values are once, few and many counts, or a class for expanded clones, and some rows have none.

j_gene,d_gene,v_gene,abundance,CDR3aa,CDR3nt
TRBJ1-2,.,TRBV3-1/TRBV3-2,.,CASSNLGSRANYGYTF,TGTGCCAGCAGCAACCTGGGGTCCAGGGCTAACTATGGCTACACCTTC
TRBJ1-4,.,TRBV2,.,CASSVNRPQGEKLFF,TGTGCCAGCAGTGTGAACCGGCCCCAGGGCGAAAAACTGTTTTTT
TRBJ2-5,.,TRBV5-1,.,CASSQQGIETQYF,TGCGCCAGCAGCCAACAGGGCATCGAGACCCAGTACTTC
TRBJ1-2,.,TRBV7-3,.,CASSLTNRVHPYSF,TGTGCCAGCAGCTTAACTAACAGGGTCCACCCCTACTCCTTC
TRBJ1-4,TRBD1,TRBV2,.,CASILTGSSEKLFF,TGTGCCAGCATACTGACAGGGAGTAGTGAAAAACTGTTTTTT
TRBJ2-3,.,TRBV3-1/TRBV3-2,.,CASSPDRYTQYF,TGTGCCAGCAGCCCCGACAGGTATACGCAGTATTTT
TRBJ2-6,TRBD1,TRBV19,once,CASSAAGGRLTGANVLTF,TGTGCCAGTAGTGCCGCAGGGGGCCGCCTTACAGGGGCCAACGTCCTGACTTTC
TRBJ2-3,TRBD2,TRBV11-1,.,CASSFSGASTDTQYF,TGTGCCAGCAGCTTTAGCGGGGCCAGCACAGATACGCAGTATTTT
TRBJ1-1,TRBD1,TRBV28,.,CASSATGSRTEAFF,TGTGCCAGCAGTGCGACAGGGAGTAGGACTGAAGCTTTCTTT
TRBJ1-1,TRBD1,TRBV5-1,.,CASSLRQGTEAFF,TGCGCCAGCAGCCTCCGACAGGGCACTGAAGCTTTCTTT
TRBJ2-6,.,TRBV6-5,.,CASLRGDGANVLTF,TGTGCCAGCCTTCGGGGAGATGGGGCCAACGTCCTGACTTTC
TRBJ1-4,TRBD1,TRBV4-3,.,CASSHLQGANEKLFF,TGCGCCAGCAGCCATTTACAGGGGGCTAATGAAAAACTGTTTTTT
TRBJ2-1,TRBD2,TRBV4-1,once,CASSHTRGDPRNEQFF,TGCGCCAGCAGCCATACACGGGGGGATCCTCGCAATGAGCAGTTCTTC
TRBJ1-2,.,TRBV15,.,CATSRGGGFNYGYTF,TGTGCCACCAGCAGAGGGGGGGGTTTTAACTATGGCTACACCTTC
TRBJ1-3,.,TRBV19,.,CASSMGQGLSGNTIYF,TGTGCCAGTAGTATGGGGCAGGGTCTCTCTGGAAACACCATATATTTT
TRBJ1-5,TRBD1,TRBV2,.,CASRGIGTGNQPQHF,TGTGCCAGCAGGGGGATAGGGACAGGTAATCAGCCCCAGCATTTT
TRBJ1-5,.,TRBV6-2/TRBV6-3,.,CASSPGAGNQPQHF,TGTGCCAGCAGTCCAGGGGCGGGCAATCAGCCCCAGCATTTT
TRBJ1-1,TRBD1,TRBV6-2/TRBV6-3,.,CASSYNDRVGAFF,TGTGCCAGCAGTTACAACGACAGGGTTGGGGCTTTCTTT
TRBJ2-7,TRBD2,TRBV4-1,once,CASSPRPPSGSYEQYF,TGCGCCAGCAGCCCTCGTCCCCCCAGCGGGAGTTACGAGCAGTACTTC
TRBJ1-1,TRBD1,TRBV5-1,.,CASSPPTGLNTEAFF,TGCGCCAGCAGCCCCCCGACAGGGTTGAACACTGAAGCTTTCTTT
TRBJ1-6,.,TRBV5-1,.,CASTSTGGPSPNSPLHF,TGCGCCAGCACCTCGACGGGAGGCCCATCGCCTAATTCACCCCTCCACTTT
TRBJ1-5,.,TRBV27,.,CASSFSGRNQPQHF,TGTGCCAGCAGTTTTTCAGGGCGCAATCAGCCCCAGCATTTT